These T cell receptor beta chains were read from a single sample in a study of cytotoxic CD8 clonotypes in ibrutinib-treated CLL. Data came from immunoSEQ multiplex PCR; TCRdb stores just in-frame clones and leaves some out. The data show tens of thousands of clones, 70% seen once. Specimen: PBMCs, collected at disease progression, from a patient treated with ibrutinib. The receptors stem from a human donor with chronic lymphocytic leukemia. CDR3s include the opening cysteine and the closing phenylalanine or tryptophan. The order of the fields is V gene, J gene, D gene, CDR3 length, clone size, CDR3 protein, CDR3 DNA. The D gene is left open where the match is weak. Size is stated for part of the rows, as once, few or many counts, or as a class when the clone is expanded.

>TRBV19|TRBJ2-1|NA|13|NA
CASSIRTINEQFF
TGTGCCAGTAGTATTAGGACTATCAATGAGCAGTTCTTC
>TRBV14|TRBJ2-5|NA|14|NA
CASSPRTGQETQYF
TGTGCCAGCAGCCCCCGGACCGGACAAGAGACCCAGTACTTC
>TRBV30|TRBJ1-2|NA|15|few
CAWSGVDRPYYGYTF
TGTGCCTGGAGTGGAGTCGACAGGCCCTACTATGGCTACACCTTC
>TRBV4-2|TRBJ2-6|NA|18|NA
CASSRPRGPVSGANVLTF
TGTGCCAGCAGCCGGCCCCGGGGGCCCGTCTCTGGGGCCAACGTCCTGACTTTC
>TRBV10-2|TRBJ2-3|NA|11|NA
CASGYTDTQYF
TGCGCCAGCGGGTACACAGATACGCAGTATTTT
>TRBV30|TRBJ1-2|NA|14|few
CAWSVRLSNYGYTF
TGTGCCTGGAGTGTACGGCTTTCTAACTATGGCTACACCTTC
>TRBV5-6|TRBJ2-6|NA|17|NA
CASKWLRSSGGANVLTF
TGTGCCAGCAAGTGGTTACGCTCGTCCGGCGGGGCCAACGTCCTGACTTTC
>TRBV6-5|TRBJ1-2|NA|13|NA
CASFDSSNYGYTF
TGTGCCAGCTTTGACAGTTCTAACTATGGCTACACCTTC
>TRBV18|TRBJ2-2|TRBD1|16|NA
CASRRQGAVITGELFF
TGTGCCAGCCGACGCCAGGGGGCGGTTATTACCGGGGAGCTGTTTTTT
>TRBV6-1|TRBJ1-1|TRBD1|14|NA
CASSATQGALRAFF
TGTGCCAGCAGTGCTACCCAGGGGGCCCTGAGAGCTTTCTTT
>TRBV7-3|TRBJ1-1|NA|14|NA
CASSPPPGNTEAFF
TGTGCCAGCAGCCCCCCACCAGGGAACACTGAAGCTTTCTTT
>TRBV20-1|TRBJ2-5|TRBD1|11|few
CRGQGQETQYF
TGCAGAGGACAGGGCCAAGAGACCCAGTACTTC
>TRBV11-1|TRBJ2-1|TRBD2|18|once
CASSQRTPRLAGSNEQFF
TGTGCCAGCAGCCAACGCACCCCTAGACTAGCGGGGAGTAATGAGCAGTTCTTC
>TRBV5-1|TRBJ1-1|NA|15|NA
CASSLEAGIRTEAFF
TGCGCCAGCAGCTTGGAGGCAGGGATACGAACTGAAGCTTTCTTT
>TRBV25-1|TRBJ2-1|NA|13|NA
CASCGTANNEQFF
TGTGCCAGCTGCGGGACAGCCAACAATGAGCAGTTCTTC
>TRBV5-4|TRBJ2-1|TRBD2|15|once
CASSLRTSGVNEQFF
TGTGCCAGCAGCTTGCGAACTAGCGGGGTGAATGAGCAGTTCTTC
>TRBV5-1|TRBJ1-1|NA|15|NA
CASSLVGGANTEAFF
TGCGCCAGCAGCTTGGTCGGGGGCGCGAACACTGAAGCTTTCTTT
>TRBV30|TRBJ2-1|NA|16|NA
CAWSVPGESSYNEQFF
TGTGCCTGGAGTGTACCGGGGGAGAGCTCCTACAATGAGCAGTTCTTC
>TRBV18|TRBJ2-3|TRBD2|16|NA
CASSLAGGRGTDTQYF
TGTGCCAGCTCACTGGCGGGAGGCCGGGGCACAGATACGCAGTATTTT
>TRBV5-4|TRBJ1-1|NA|14|NA
CASSSLKYNTEAFF
TGTGCCAGCAGCTCCTTAAAGTATAACACTGAAGCTTTCTTT
>TRBV7-9|TRBJ2-3|TRBD2|15|NA
CASSPPGGVADTQYF
TGTGCCAGCAGCCCCCCGGGAGGGGTCGCAGATACGCAGTATTTT
>TRBV11-2|TRBJ2-7|NA|12|NA
CATRGWGNEQYF
TGTGCCACCCGAGGGTGGGGAAACGAGCAGTACTTC
>TRBV15|TRBJ2-5|NA|14|NA
CATRPRDYQETQYF
TGTGCCACCAGGCCTAGGGACTACCAAGAGACCCAGTACTTC
>TRBV10-3|TRBJ1-5|NA|18|once
CAISESDSQGFSNQPQHF
TGTGCCATCAGTGAGTCCGATAGCCAGGGTTTTAGCAATCAGCCCCAGCATTTT
>TRBV7-3|TRBJ2-7|TRBD2|16|NA
CASSLALAGGAYEQYF
TGTGCCAGCAGCTTAGCACTAGCGGGAGGTGCCTACGAGCAGTACTTC
>TRBV5-4|TRBJ2-3|TRBD2|14|NA
CASSLSGSSDTQYF
TGTGCCAGCAGCCTTAGCGGGAGCTCAGATACGCAGTATTTT
>TRBV6-1|TRBJ1-1|NA|13|NA
CASRDYTGAEAFF
TGTGCCAGCAGGGATTACACGGGGGCGGAGGCTTTCTTT
>TRBV5-1|TRBJ2-7|TRBD1|13|NA
CASSAGQGNEQYF
TGCGCCAGCAGCGCGGGACAGGGGAATGAGCAGTACTTC
>TRBV6-5|TRBJ1-3|NA|16|NA
CASSYGQQLPGNTIYF
TGTGCCAGCAGTTACGGGCAGCAATTGCCGGGAAACACCATATATTTT
>TRBV9|TRBJ1-5|NA|15|NA
CASSVEGIPNQPQHF
TGTGCCAGCAGCGTAGAGGGGATTCCCAATCAGCCCCAGCATTTT
>TRBV27|TRBJ2-3|NA|13|NA
CASSSLGRDTQYF
TGTGCCAGCAGTTCCCTAGGGCGAGATACGCAGTATTTT
>TRBV18|TRBJ1-1|NA|13|once
CASSRTQNTEAFF
TGTGCCAGCTCACGCACGCAGAACACTGAAGCTTTCTTT
>TRBV7-2|TRBJ1-1|NA|13|NA
CASSLRSDVEAFF
TGTGCCAGCAGCTTACGTTCGGACGTTGAAGCTTTCTTT
>TRBV30|TRBJ1-5|NA|11|NA
CAWSREGPQHF
TGTGCCTGGAGCAGGGAGGGGCCCCAGCATTTT
>TRBV5-4|TRBJ2-4|NA|12|NA
CASSSLKNIQYF
TGTGCCAGCAGCTCTCTTAAAAACATTCAGTACTTC
>TRBV5-1|TRBJ2-5|NA|16|NA
CASRGQPAGLSETQYF
TGCGCCAGCAGGGGACAGCCAGCGGGGCTATCGGAGACCCAGTACTTC
>TRBV18|TRBJ2-5|NA|15|NA
CASSPQTKSQETQYF
TGTGCCAGCTCACCTCAGACAAAGAGCCAAGAGACCCAGTACTTC
>TRBV12-2|TRBJ1-5|NA|14|NA
CASRLGTVISPQHF
TGTGCAAGTCGCTTGGGGACAGTAATCAGTCCCCAGCATTTT
>TRBV19|TRBJ1-6|TRBD1|16|few
CASMPPTGVGGSPLHF
TGTGCCAGTATGCCCCCCACAGGGGTTGGCGGATCACCCCTCCACTTT
>TRBV28|TRBJ1-1|TRBD1|15|few
CASSLVGTGTTEAFF
TGTGCCAGCAGTTTGGTGGGGACAGGGACCACTGAAGCTTTCTTT
>TRBV27|TRBJ2-5|NA|16|NA
CASSWGQGSPKSTQYF
TGTGCCAGCAGTTGGGGGCAGGGATCCCCGAAGTCGACCCAGTACTTC
>TRBV7-9|TRBJ1-2|NA|12|few
CASSLVEGGYTF
TGTGCCAGCAGCTTAGTAGAGGGGGGCTACACCTTC
>TRBV7-9|TRBJ2-5|TRBD2|15|NA
CASSRRGLAGETQYF
TGTGCCAGCAGCCGGAGAGGACTAGCGGGAGAGACCCAGTACTTC
>TRBV29-1|TRBJ2-4|NA|12|NA
CSVEGAKNIQYF
TGCAGCGTTGAGGGGGCCAAAAACATTCAGTACTTC
>TRBV28|TRBJ2-5|TRBD1|13|NA
CASCKGDMAQGDF
TGTGCCAGCTGCAAGGGGGATATGGCTCAGGGGGACTTC
>TRBV29-1|TRBJ2-1|TRBD2|13|NA
CSVAGLAGSEQFF
TGCAGCGTTGCCGGACTAGCGGGATCTGAGCAGTTCTTC
>TRBV27|TRBJ2-1|NA|12|NA
CASSRRGDEQFF
TGTGCCAGCTCAAGGAGAGGGGATGAGCAGTTCTTC
>TRBV29-1|TRBJ1-2|NA|13|few
CSVEDRPNYGYTF
TGCAGCGTTGAGGACCGACCGAACTATGGCTACACCTTC
>TRBV20-1|TRBJ1-2|NA|9|NA
CSAPTSYTF
TGCAGTGCCCCCACATCCTACACCTTC